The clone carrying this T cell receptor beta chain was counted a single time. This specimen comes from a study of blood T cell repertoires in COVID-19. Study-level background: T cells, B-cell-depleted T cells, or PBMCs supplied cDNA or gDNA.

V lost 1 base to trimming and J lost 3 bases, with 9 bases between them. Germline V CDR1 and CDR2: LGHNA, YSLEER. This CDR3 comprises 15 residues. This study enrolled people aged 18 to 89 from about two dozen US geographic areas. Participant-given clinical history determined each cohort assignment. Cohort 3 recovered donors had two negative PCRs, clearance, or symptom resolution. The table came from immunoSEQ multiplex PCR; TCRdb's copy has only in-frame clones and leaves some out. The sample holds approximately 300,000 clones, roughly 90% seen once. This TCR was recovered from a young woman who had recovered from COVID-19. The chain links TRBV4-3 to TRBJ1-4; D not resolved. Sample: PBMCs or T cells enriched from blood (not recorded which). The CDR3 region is CASSQAKRANEKLFF. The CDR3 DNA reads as TGCGCCAGCAGCCAAGCCAAGAGAGCTAATGAAAAACTGTTTTTT.